This is a list of T cell receptor beta chains from one sample in a study of identical twins. TCRdb reprocessed the 5' RACE reads via MiXCR and lists one record per CDR3 protein. The data show about 890,000 distinct CDR3 sequences, about 12% seen once. The same data also contributed to another study, on yellow fever vaccine responses in identical twins.

The sequencing sample was made of PBMCs. The source of these receptors is a woman aged 18-35 years in good health. Each CDR3 is given with its conserved first and last residue. A D gene is named only where the DNA matches it firmly. Clone size is stated in some rows and not others, as once, few, many or a class when expanded.

size	J	V	D	DNA	CDR3
few	TRBJ1-4	TRBV12-3/TRBV12-4	TRBD1	TGTGCCAGCAGTATCCCGGGACAGGGAAGCTCCCTTGGGAAACTGTTTTTT	CASSIPGQGSSLGKLFF
.	TRBJ2-1	TRBV15	TRBD1	TGTGCCACCAGCAGAGATCTTGGGACAGGGACGGGGAAGTCGGACAATGAGCAGTTCTTC	CATSRDLGTGTGKSDNEQFF
few	TRBJ1-4	TRBV27	.	TGTGCCAGCAGTTTATCAGGGGCAGGCGAAAAACTGTTTTTT	CASSLSGAGEKLFF
many	TRBJ2-3	TRBV28	TRBD2	TGTGCCAGCAGTTTGGGCGGGAGCCCAGATACGCAGTATTTT	CASSLGGSPDTQYF
few	TRBJ2-3	TRBV5-1	TRBD1	TGCGCCAGCAGCCCAAGGACAGGGACCACAGATACGCAGTATTTT	CASSPRTGTTDTQYF
many	TRBJ2-1	TRBV5-1	.	TGCGCCAGCAGCTTAAGGTATGAGCAGTTCTTC	CASSLRYEQFF
many	TRBJ2-3	TRBV4-1	.	TGCGCCAGCAGCCAAGAATGGACAGTCCTCACAGATACGCAGTATTTT	CASSQEWTVLTDTQYF
.	TRBJ1-1	TRBV20-1	.	TGCAGTGCTAGATCGGACGGGAGTTTGAACACTGAAGCTTTCTTT	CSARSDGSLNTEAFF
once	TRBJ1-2	TRBV5-8	.	TGTGCCAGCAGCCCGGACGTGTTAGGCTACACCTTC	CASSPDVLGYTF
many	TRBJ1-2	TRBV25-1	TRBD1	TGTGCCTCCTCACAGGGGGCGAATGGCTACACCTTC	CASSQGANGYTF
.	TRBJ2-7	TRBV5-1	TRBD2	TGCGCCAGTAAGCGGGAGGGCCCCTACGAGCAGTACTTC	CASKREGPYEQYF
.	TRBJ2-7	TRBV20-1	.	TGCAGTGCGAAACCGGGACGGATGTCCTACGAGCAGTACTTC	CSAKPGRMSYEQYF
.	TRBJ2-1	TRBV7-9	.	TGTGCCAGCAGCTTAGACGGGACCACCAACAATGAGCAGTTCTTC	CASSLDGTTNNEQFF
.	TRBJ2-7	TRBV28	.	TGTGCCAGCAGTTTAGGGGTTCAGGGGTACGAGCAGTACTTC	CASSLGVQGYEQYF
few	TRBJ1-1	TRBV7-9	.	TGTGCCAGCAGCCCAGGACAGCATCCGTTGAACACTGAAGCTTTCTTT	CASSPGQHPLNTEAFF
.	TRBJ2-6	TRBV27	.	TGTGCCAGCAGTCACGAGGGGTTGTCTGGGGCCAACGTCCTGACTTTC	CASSHEGLSGANVLTF
.	TRBJ1-1	TRBV6-1	.	TGTGCCAGCAATAGGGGACCGAACACTGAAGCTTTCTTT	CASNRGPNTEAFF
few	TRBJ2-1	TRBV2	.	TGTGCCAGCAGTAGGAGCGGCGGGGGCTATACCTACAATGAGCAGTTCTTC	CASSRSGGGYTYNEQFF
few	TRBJ2-3	TRBV5-5	TRBD2	TGTGCCAGCAGCGACGGGACTAGCGAAGGCACAGATACGCAGTATTTT	CASSDGTSEGTDTQYF
many	TRBJ1-2	TRBV24-1	.	TGTGCCACCAGTGTCCGGTCAATTACCTATGGCTACACCTTC	CATSVRSITYGYTF
.	TRBJ1-2	TRBV25-1	.	TGTGCCAGCAGCGGAGGACCTAACTATGGCTACACCTTC	CASSGGPNYGYTF
.	TRBJ2-3	TRBV5-6	.	TGTGCCAGCAGCTTATCAGAAGATACTAGCACAGATACGCAGTATTTT	CASSLSEDTSTDTQYF
.	TRBJ2-4	TRBV19	TRBD1	TGTGCCAGTAGTATAGCCGAGACAGGGCGAAACATTCAGTACTTC	CASSIAETGRNIQYF
few	TRBJ2-5	TRBV20-1	.	TGCAGTGCTAGGGGCATGGGGCCCCCCCCAGAGACCCAGTACTTC	CSARGMGPPPETQYF
few	TRBJ2-3	TRBV7-8	.	TGTGCCAGCAGCTTAGGTGTTGTGGGCACAGATACGCAGTATTTT	CASSLGVVGTDTQYF
few	TRBJ1-6	TRBV12-3/TRBV12-4	.	TGTGCCAGCGCGGGGGGGCTTTGGAATTCACCCCTCCACTTT	CASAGGLWNSPLHF
.	TRBJ2-3	TRBV20-1	TRBD2	TGCAGTGCTGTAGCGGGGGGGAACACAGATACGCAGTATTTT	CSAVAGGNTDTQYF
.	TRBJ2-7	TRBV7-6	.	TGTGCCAGCAGCTTAGGTTTCGGGGTCTACGAGCAGTACTTC	CASSLGFGVYEQYF
few	TRBJ2-1	TRBV6-5	.	TGTGCCAGCAGTTTAGGTACACCCGAGGGGCAGTTCTTC	CASSLGTPEGQFF
few	TRBJ2-1	TRBV15	.	TGTGCCACCAGCAGAGATCTAACCGATGAGCAGTTCTTC	CATSRDLTDEQFF
.	TRBJ2-3	TRBV6-1	.	TGTGCCAGCGGGGCCCTTAGCACAGATACGCAGTATTTT	CASGALSTDTQYF
.	TRBJ1-4	TRBV6-5	TRBD1	TGTGCCAGCAGTAACAGGGGGGCGAGTGAAAAACTGTTTTTT	CASSNRGASEKLFF
.	TRBJ1-2	TRBV10-2	TRBD1	TGCGCCAGCAGTGAACGGACAGGGACTTATGGCTACACCTTC	CASSERTGTYGYTF
few	TRBJ2-3	TRBV3-1	.	TGTGCCAGCAGCCAAGGTCAGGTGAGCACAGATACGCAGTATTTT	CASSQGQVSTDTQYF
many	TRBJ1-5	TRBV24-1	.	TGTGCCACCAGTGATCAAACCTATGATAGCAATCAGCCCCAGCATTTT	CATSDQTYDSNQPQHF
.	TRBJ2-6	TRBV5-1	.	TGCGCCAGCAGATTTGGGGGCAGTAGCTCTGGGGCCAACGTCCTGACTTTC	CASRFGGSSSGANVLTF
many	TRBJ2-4	TRBV12-3/TRBV12-4	.	TGTGCCAGCAGTCGTCAGTGGGGTGGAAACATTCAGTACTTC	CASSRQWGGNIQYF
.	TRBJ1-1	TRBV9	.	TGTGCCAGCAGCGTAGAGGTCATGAACACTGAAGCTTTCTTT	CASSVEVMNTEAFF
few	TRBJ2-6	TRBV4-1	.	TGCGCCAGCAGCCAAGTATGGCAGGGAGGAGGGGGGGCCAACGTCCTGACTTTC	CASSQVWQGGGGANVLTF
.	TRBJ2-3	TRBV4-1	TRBD2	TGCGCCAGCAGCGTCTGGGGGGGAGGACCTAGCACAGATACGCAGTATTTT	CASSVWGGGPSTDTQYF
few	TRBJ2-3	TRBV27	.	TGTGCCAGCAGTTTTCAGAATCCCACAGATACGCAGTATTTT	CASSFQNPTDTQYF
few	TRBJ2-1	TRBV7-9	TRBD2	TGTGTGTTGGAGGAGCGGGAGCGATACAATGAGCAGTTCTTC	CVLEERERYNEQFF
.	TRBJ1-5	TRBV10-3	.	TGTGCCATCAGCCCCACGGGAGACAGCAATCAGCCCCAGCATTTT	CAISPTGDSNQPQHF